One T cell receptor (beta chain) is described in this entry. Its antigen remains unknown. Mismatch with germline at one junction end may stem from a read error. Germline CDR1 is LGHNA and CDR2 is YNFKEQ. The CDR3 is 15 amino acids. These data are taken from a study of spatial heterogeneity in lung cancer. Study overall: When follow-up PBMC samples existed, they were sequenced (at a median of around 23 months after resection).

General study results and limits: Blood showed ubiquitous tumor TCRs more often at resection than at routine follow-up.

MiXCR, applied by TCRdb to the 5' RACE reads, yields one record per CDR3 protein. The data contain about 52,000 distinct CDR3 sequences, 7.4% of them singletons. The time point is: blood at routine non-recurrence follow-up after resection. Unsorted whole RNA from tumor, nontumor lung or frozen PBMC underwent sequencing. The J gene is TRBJ1-2, the V gene TRBV4-2; possible D gene TRBD1, 5 bases. This TCR was sampled from a female donor with early-stage non-small cell lung cancer. The sample here was PBMCs, taken at follow-up. DNA of the CDR3: TGTGCCAGCAGCCTAAGAGGCAGGGACGACTATGGCTACACTTTC. Amino acids: CASSLRGRDDYGYTF.